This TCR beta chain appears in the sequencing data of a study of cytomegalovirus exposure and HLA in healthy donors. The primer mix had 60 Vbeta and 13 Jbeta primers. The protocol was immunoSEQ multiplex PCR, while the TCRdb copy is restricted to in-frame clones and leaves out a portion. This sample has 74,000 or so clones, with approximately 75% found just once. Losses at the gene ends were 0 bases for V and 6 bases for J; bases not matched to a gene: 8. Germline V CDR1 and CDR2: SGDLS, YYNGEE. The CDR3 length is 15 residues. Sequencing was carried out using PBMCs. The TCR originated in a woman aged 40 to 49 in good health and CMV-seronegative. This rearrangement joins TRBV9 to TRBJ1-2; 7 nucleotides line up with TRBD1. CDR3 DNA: TGTGCCAGCAGCGTAGACCCCGGGACAGCCGATGGCTACACCTTC. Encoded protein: CASSVDPGTADGYTF.